This T cell receptor beta chain came from a study of shared clonotypes between healthy human individuals. Study overall: Each donor contributed plates that comprised three CD4 naive, three CD4 memory, two CD8 naive and one CD8 memory.

This CDR3 has 14 residues. The trim removed 7 bases at V and 3 bases at J, leaving 6 bases unmatched. Germline loops: CDR1 SGHRS, CDR2 YFSETQ. Deep level was the assay's run setting. Here immunoSEQ multiplex PCR was the method, and the copy in TCRdb shows in-frame clones only, minus some. Here the sample spans about 1.5 million clones, under 99% being singletons. Study conclusions and caveats: What limited the represented genetic and exposure-history diversity was the small number of donors.

Healthy and HIV-negative, the adult donors had no recent acute infections or vaccinations. As to this clone: The antigen remains undetermined.

The chain employs TRBV5-1 and TRBJ2-3, with 9 nucleotides matching TRBD1. Sequencing input: naive CD4+ T cells sorted from blood. Stated subset: CD45RA+ positively selected. The receptor was isolated from a man aged 30 to 39 in good health. Here the CDR3 reads CASYQGQGTDTQYF. Here the CDR3 DNA reads TGCGCCAGCTACCAGGGACAGGGAACAGATACGCAGTATTTT.